One sample yielded the 17 T cell receptor beta chains listed below, sequenced in a study of T cells in localized non-small cell lung cancer. The repertoire was sequenced with immunoSEQ multiplex PCR; TCRdb's copy has only in-frame clones and lacks some. The data hold tens of thousands of clones, with approximately 86% observed a single time. Source: peripheral blood mononuclear cells, taken before any cancer treatment. The receptors stem from a man aged 40-75 years with stage III lung adenocarcinoma.

This sequence joins TRBV13 and TRBJ1-2, with 7 bases lining up with TRBD1. V trimming: 5 bases; J trimming: 0 bases; junction bases outside the gene matches: 15. The CDR3 runs 18 residues. Germline loops: CDR1 PRHDT, CDR2 FYEKMQ (reference sequence). The CDR3 nucleotides are TGTGCCAGCAGCCGTCGGGACAGCCGGAATACCCCTAACTATGGCTACACCTTC. It yields the protein CASSRRDSRNTPNYGYTF.

The rearrangement links TRBV20-1 to TRBJ2-1; tentatively, D is TRBD1 (5 bases). Trimming pared 7 bases from V and 9 bases from J, leaving 10 bases between. CDR3 size: 10 residues. Germline V lookup: CDR1 DFQATT, CDR2 SNEGSKA (reference sequence). The chain's CDR3 is CSVVRGEQFF. CDR3 nucleotides: TGCAGTGTAGTAAGGGGTGAGCAGTTCTTC.

J is TRBJ2-3 and V is TRBV7-6; D not certain. Germline-derived CDR1 and CDR2 are SGHVS and FNYEAQ. CDR3 length: 13 amino acids. The V gene lost 1 base and the J gene lost 2 bases, with 4 bases spanning the gap. The chain's CDR3 is CASSLGHTDTQYF. The CDR3 nucleotides read TGTGCCAGCAGCTTAGGTCACACAGATACGCAGTATTTT.

The chain employs TRBV5-1 and TRBJ1-5, with no clear D. V was trimmed by 0 bases and J by 0 bases, leaving 4 bases between them. The CDR3 contains 14 residues. Germline assignment: CDR1 SGHRS and CDR2 YFSETQ. The CDR3 DNA is TGCGCCAGCAGCTTGGACGGTAGCAATCAGCCCCAGCATTTT. Translated, it gives CASSLDGSNQPQHF.

This chain connects TRBV29-1 to TRBJ1-2; D is perhaps TRBD1 (6 bases). The CDR3 is 13 amino acids. Germline-derived CDR1 and CDR2 are SQVTM and ANQGSEA. Trimming took off 6 bases at V and 8 bases at J, with 19 bases between the two ends. DNA of the CDR3: TGCAGCGTGTCCGAGGACGGAAGGGGGGGCTACACCTTC. Its protein is CSVSEDGRGGYTF.

The rearrangement uses TRBV5-1 and TRBJ2-5, with 11 nucleotides matching TRBD2. The CDR3 consists of 15 residues. V dropped 7 bases and J dropped 0; count of bases not matched to a gene: 5. Germline loops: CDR1 SGHRS, CDR2 YFSETQ. CDR3 sequence reads: CASYRLAGYQETQYF. The CDR3 DNA reads as TGCGCCAGCTACCGACTAGCGGGGTACCAAGAGACCCAGTACTTC. The full variable domain, completed using reference TRBV5-1 and TRBJ2-5, is KAGVTQTPRYLIKTRGQQVTLSCSPISGHRSVSWYQQTPGQGLQFLFEYFSETQRNKGNFPGRFSGRQFSNSRSEMNVSTLELGDSALYLCASYRLAGYQETQYFGPGTRLLVL.

This clone was seen only once. This rearrangement joins TRBV19 to TRBJ1-2; 8 bases map to TRBD1. The CDR3 spans 16 residues. Losses at the gene ends were 4 bases for V and 3 bases for J; bases not matched to a gene: 10. Germline V gives CDR1 LNHDA, CDR2 SQIVND (reference sequence). CDR3 sequence: CASSRQATGDHYGYTF. The CDR3 nucleotides read TGTGCCAGTAGTAGACAAGCGACAGGGGATCACTATGGCTACACCTTC.

This chain connects TRBV20-1 to TRBJ2-3, with no clear D. Germline CDR1 DFQATT, CDR2 SNEGSKA (reference sequence). The V and J ends lost 6 bases and 4 bases respectively, with 8 bases between them. There are 11 residues in the CDR3. This CDR3 is CSALTADTQYF. The DNA of the CDR3 is TGCAGTGCCTTGACGGCAGATACGCAGTATTTT.

The chain couples TRBV7-3 to TRBJ2-7, with TRBD1 matching 9 bases. CDR1 and CDR2 (germline): SGHTA, FQGTGA. This CDR3 contains 15 residues. The V segment lost 5 bases and the J segment 0 bases; nucleotides outside the gene matches: 5. The CDR3 coding sequence is TGTGCCAGCAGCCCCGCGGGACAGGGCTCCTACGAGCAGTACTTC. It translates to CASSPAGQGSYEQYF. Combining the CDR3 with reference TRBV7-3 and TRBJ2-7 gives the whole variable domain GAGVSQTPSNKVTEKGKYVELRCDPISGHTALYWYRQSLGQGPEFLIYFQGTGAADDSGLPNDRFFAVRPEGSVSTLKIQRTERGDSAVYLCASSPAGQGSYEQYFGPGTRLTVT.

This clone was seen only once. The chain joins TRBV30 to TRBJ2-6; no definite D call. V lost 0 bases, J lost 4 bases, and 4 bases lay in between. This CDR3 comprises 13 residues. CDR1 is GTSNPN and CDR2 is SVGIG in the germline V gene (reference sequence). The CDR3 nucleotides are TGTGCCTGGAGTGTACCGGGGGCCAACGTCCTGACTTTC. Protein product: CAWSVPGANVLTF.

V is TRBV5-1 and J is TRBJ2-7; 10 positions agree with TRBD2. Germline V gene sequence: CDR1 SGHRS, CDR2 YFSETQ. This CDR3 contains 15 residues. V trimming: 0 bases; J trimming: 3 bases; junction bases outside the gene matches: 3. CDR3 region: CASSLGLAGVYEQYF. Written as DNA, the CDR3 is TGCGCCAGCAGCTTGGGGCTAGCGGGGGTCTACGAGCAGTACTTC.

V and J are TRBV30 and TRBJ1-2; 7 nucleotides line up with TRBD1. The CDR3 consists of 15 residues. CDR1 and CDR2 (germline): GTSNPN, SVGIG (reference sequence). Germline trimming cut 2 bases from V and 5 bases from J; bases unmatched to any gene: 11. The CDR3 DNA reads as TGTGCCTGGAGTTTAATGGGGACAGCCTTTTATGGCTACACCTTC. It specifies CAWSLMGTAFYGYTF.

The rearrangement links TRBV4-3 to TRBJ2-5; D gene uncertain. This CDR3 region has 11 residues. Germline loops: CDR1 LGHNA, CDR2 YSLEER. V dropped 1 base and J dropped 6 bases, with 3 bases sitting between them. CDR3 DNA: TGCGCCAGCAGCCAAGGAAAGACCCAGTACTTC. As protein: CASSQGKTQYF.

The chain couples TRBV15 to TRBJ2-5; D gene uncertain. This CDR3 spans 12 amino acids. Germline assignment: CDR1 LNHNV and CDR2 YYDKDF (reference sequence). With 1 base removed from V and 5 bases from J, the gap between germline ends came to 5 bases. The CDR3 is CATSRVGETQYF. The CDR3 DNA reads TGTGCCACCAGCAGAGTTGGGGAGACCCAGTACTTC.

The rearrangement links TRBV12-5 to TRBJ2-3, with TRBD2 identical over 10 bases. This CDR3 region has 14 residues. CDR1 and CDR2 (germline): LGHNT, FRNRAP. The V and J ends lost 7 bases and 14 bases, in that order; junction bases with no gene match: 15. In DNA form, the CDR3 reads TGTGCTAGTGCCCTGACCCTAGCGGGGGCCTTCACGTATTTT. Protein product: CASALTLAGAFTYF.

The rearrangement uses TRBV19 and TRBJ1-5, with 9 bases fitting TRBD1. The CDR3 extends over 14 amino acids. With 9 bases clipped from V and 0 bases from J, the junction kept 3 bases outside the gene matches. Looked up from germline, CDR1 is LNHDA and CDR2 is SQIVND (reference sequence). DNA for the CDR3: TGTGCCAGCAGGGACAGGGATAGCAATCAGCCCCAGCATTTT. This codes for CASRDRDSNQPQHF.

The V call is TRBV28, the J call TRBJ2-1; TRBD2 is a possible D gene (6 bases). The CDR3 has 13 residues. Germline V gives CDR1 MDHEN, CDR2 SYDVKM. Trimming pared 4 bases from V and 6 bases from J, leaving 10 bases between. CDR3 coding DNA: TGTGCCAGCAGTTATAGGGGACTCAATGAGCAGTTCTTC. As protein: CASSYRGLNEQFF.